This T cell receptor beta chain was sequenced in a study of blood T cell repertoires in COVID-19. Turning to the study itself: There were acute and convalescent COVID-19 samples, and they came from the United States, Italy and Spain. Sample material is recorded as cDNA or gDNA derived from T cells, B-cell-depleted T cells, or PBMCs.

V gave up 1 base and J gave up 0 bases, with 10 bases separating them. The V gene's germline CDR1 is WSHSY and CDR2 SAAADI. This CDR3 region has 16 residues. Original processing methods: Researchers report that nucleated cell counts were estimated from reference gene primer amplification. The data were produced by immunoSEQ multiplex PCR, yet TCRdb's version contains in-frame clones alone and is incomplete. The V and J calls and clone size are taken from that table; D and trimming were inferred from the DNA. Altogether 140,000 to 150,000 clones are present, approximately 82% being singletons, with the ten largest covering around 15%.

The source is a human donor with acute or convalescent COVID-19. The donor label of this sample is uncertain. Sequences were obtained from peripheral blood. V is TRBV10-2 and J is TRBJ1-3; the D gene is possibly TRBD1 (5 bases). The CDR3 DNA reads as TGCGCCAGCAGTGAGTTTGGGGGGTCCTCTGGAAACACCATATATTTT. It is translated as CASSEFGGSSGNTIYF.